This section outlines one T cell receptor beta chain sequence together with its context. The specificity of this receptor is unknown. No clone much larger than this one lies a single base away; base qualities are absent. The collaborating institutions used their own protocols to collect whole blood in K2EDTA tubes. For TCRbeta analysis, collaborator samples were shipped as frozen whole blood, as isolated PBMCs, or as DNA extracted from either sample type. The data were taken from a study of blood T cell repertoires in COVID-19 (TCRdb year 2020). Context from the whole study: Samples covering the acute and convalescent phases of COVID-19 were provided by collaborators in the United States, Italy and Spain. The material from the prospective study consisted of cDNA or gDNA derived from T cells, B-cell-depleted T cells, or PBMCs. Deeply sampled blood TCRbeta repertoires from subjects exposed to, actively infected with, or recovered from COVID-19 were included in the dataset. The repertoires were made available in a free public database intended to serve as a resource for research on the immune response to SARS-CoV-2. The samples were drawn from the first 160 participants of the ongoing ImmuneRACE study and from 950 to 1,500 subjects provided by 6 global collaborators. Sample metadata almost always included a de-identified subject ID, COVID-19 status, age in years and sex. Where available, HLA class I and class II types were obtained from metadata supplied by the sample provider rather than from assay-based typing. Overall study results and their limits: How much clinical and demographic metadata was included differed by source and by participant, and the metadata was provided uncurated.

For CDR1 and CDR2, the germline V gene lists MDHEN and SYDVKM. Cut back by 3 bases and 2 bases, the V and J ends lie 11 bases apart. Including the terminal cysteine and phenylalanine, the CDR3 comprises 15 residues. Kept here is only the CDR3 DNA, which spans 45 bases and is read in frame from base 1. The immunoSEQ Assay, a bias-controlled multiplex PCR, was used to amplify TCRbeta CDR3 regions from genomic DNA. The study's own analysis went as follows. Nucleated cell counts per sample were estimated from amplification of reference gene primers within the assay. To quantify the absolute abundance of each unique TCRbeta CDR3 rearrangement, sequence reads were collapsed and filtered. For each sample, productive Simpson clonality was calculated as the square root of Simpson's diversity index across productive rearrangements. TCRdb retrieved this table from immuneACCESS and kept in-frame rearrangements only. Not all clones are present; in checked studies, unresolved V genes account for under half, and no reason is known for the remainder. The D gene and trimming were derived from the DNA, and the V and J assignments and clone size from that table. The sample table contains about 380,000 clones; only one count was recorded for roughly 85% of them. The ten largest clones capture 3.5% to 4% of the sample.

Material: peripheral blood. Here the chain combines TRBV28 and TRBJ1-5, with the D gene not confidently named. The source of this sequence is a woman aged 18-30 years with acute or convalescent COVID-19. The CDR3 here reads CASSFFSEGNQPQHF. The bases read TGTGCCAGCAGTTTTTTCAGCGAGGGCAATCAGCCCCAGCATTTT. Reference TRBV28 and TRBJ1-5 genes cover what lies past the CDR3, so the full variable domain is DVKVTQSSRYLVKRTGEKVFLECVQDMDHENMFWYRQDPGLGLRLIYFSYDVKMKEKGDIPEGYSVSREKKERFSLILESASTNQTSMYLCASSFFSEGNQPQHFGDGTRLSIL.